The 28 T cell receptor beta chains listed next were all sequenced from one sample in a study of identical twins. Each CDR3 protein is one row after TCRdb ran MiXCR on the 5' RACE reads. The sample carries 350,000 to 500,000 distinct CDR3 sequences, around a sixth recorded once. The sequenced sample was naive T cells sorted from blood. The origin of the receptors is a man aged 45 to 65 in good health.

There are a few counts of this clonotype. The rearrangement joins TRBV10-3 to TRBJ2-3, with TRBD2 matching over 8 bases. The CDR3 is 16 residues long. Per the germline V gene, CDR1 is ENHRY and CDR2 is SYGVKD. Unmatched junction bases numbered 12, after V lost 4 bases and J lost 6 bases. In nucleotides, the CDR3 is TGTGCCATCAGTGCCCTAGCGGGTGGGGTCATGGATACGCAGTATTTT. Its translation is CAISALAGGVMDTQYF.

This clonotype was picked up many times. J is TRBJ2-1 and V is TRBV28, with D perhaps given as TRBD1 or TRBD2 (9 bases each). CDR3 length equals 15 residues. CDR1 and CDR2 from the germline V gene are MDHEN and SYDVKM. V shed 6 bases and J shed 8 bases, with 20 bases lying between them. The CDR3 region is CASRQGAGGSDEQFF. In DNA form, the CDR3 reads TGTGCCAGCAGACAGGGGGCGGGAGGGTCCGATGAGCAGTTCTTC.

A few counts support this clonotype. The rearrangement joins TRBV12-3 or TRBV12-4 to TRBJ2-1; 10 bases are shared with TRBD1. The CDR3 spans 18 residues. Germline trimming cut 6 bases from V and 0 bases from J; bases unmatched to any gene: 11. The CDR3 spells CASSSGTGASFSYNEQFF. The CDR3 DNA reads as TGTGCCAGCAGCTCCGGGACAGGGGCCTCCTTCTCCTACAATGAGCAGTTCTTC.

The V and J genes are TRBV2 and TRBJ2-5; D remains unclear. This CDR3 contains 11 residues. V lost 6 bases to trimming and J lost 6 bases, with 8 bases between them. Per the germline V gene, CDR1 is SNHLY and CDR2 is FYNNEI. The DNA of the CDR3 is TGTGCCAGCAGCTCTTCCCAGACCCAGTACTTC. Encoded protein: CASSSSQTQYF.

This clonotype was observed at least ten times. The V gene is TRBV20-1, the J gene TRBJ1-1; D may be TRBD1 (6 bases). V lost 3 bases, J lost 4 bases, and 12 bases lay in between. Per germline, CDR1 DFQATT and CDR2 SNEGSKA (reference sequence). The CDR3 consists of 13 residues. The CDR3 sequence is CSASRGGGTEAFF. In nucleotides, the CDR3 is TGCAGTGCTAGTAGGGGGGGCGGCACTGAAGCTTTCTTT.

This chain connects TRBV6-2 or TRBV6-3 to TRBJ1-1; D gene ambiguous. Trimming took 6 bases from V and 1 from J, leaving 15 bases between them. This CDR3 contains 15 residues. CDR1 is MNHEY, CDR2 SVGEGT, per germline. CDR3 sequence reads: CASRNLRLGNTEAFF. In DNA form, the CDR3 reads TGTGCCAGCAGAAATCTCCGACTGGGGAACACTGAAGCTTTCTTT.

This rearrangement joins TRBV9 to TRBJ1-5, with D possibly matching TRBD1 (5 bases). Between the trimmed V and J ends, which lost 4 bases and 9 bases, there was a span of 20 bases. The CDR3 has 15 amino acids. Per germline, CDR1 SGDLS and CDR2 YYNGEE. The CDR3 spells CASSSGTEAFWPQHF. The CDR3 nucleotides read TGTGCCAGCAGCAGCGGGACGGAGGCCTTTTGGCCCCAGCATTTT.

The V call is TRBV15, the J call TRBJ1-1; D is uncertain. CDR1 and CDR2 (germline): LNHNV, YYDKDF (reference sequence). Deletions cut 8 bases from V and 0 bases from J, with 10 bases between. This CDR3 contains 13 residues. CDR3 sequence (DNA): TGTGCCACCTCCGAACTCCTGAACACTGAAGCTTTCTTT. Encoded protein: CATSELLNTEAFF.

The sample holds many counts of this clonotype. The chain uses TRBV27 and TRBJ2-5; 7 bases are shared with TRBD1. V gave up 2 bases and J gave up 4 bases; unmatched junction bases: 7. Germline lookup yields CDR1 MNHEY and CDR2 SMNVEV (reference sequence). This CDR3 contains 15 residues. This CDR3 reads CASSLRQGSGETQYF. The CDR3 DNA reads TGTGCCAGCAGTTTAAGACAGGGTTCGGGAGAGACCCAGTACTTC.

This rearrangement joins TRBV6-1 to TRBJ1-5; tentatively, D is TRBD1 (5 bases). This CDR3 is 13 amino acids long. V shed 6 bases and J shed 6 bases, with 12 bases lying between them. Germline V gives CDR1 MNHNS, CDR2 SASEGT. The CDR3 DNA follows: TGTGCCAGCAGACCTTTTGGGGGTCAGCCCCAGCATTTT. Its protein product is CASRPFGGQPQHF.

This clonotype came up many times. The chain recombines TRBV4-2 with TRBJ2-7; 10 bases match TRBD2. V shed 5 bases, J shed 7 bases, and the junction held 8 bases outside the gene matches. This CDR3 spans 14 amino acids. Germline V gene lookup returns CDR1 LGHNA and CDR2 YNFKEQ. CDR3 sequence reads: CASSALAGVGEQYF. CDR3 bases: TGTGCCAGCAGCGCGCTAGCGGGAGTAGGAGAGCAGTACTTC.

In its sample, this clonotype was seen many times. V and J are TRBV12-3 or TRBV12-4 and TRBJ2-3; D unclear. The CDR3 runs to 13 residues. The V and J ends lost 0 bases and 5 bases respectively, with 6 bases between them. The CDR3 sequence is CASSLAGGDTQYF. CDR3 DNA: TGTGCCAGCAGTTTAGCGGGTGGAGATACGCAGTATTTT.

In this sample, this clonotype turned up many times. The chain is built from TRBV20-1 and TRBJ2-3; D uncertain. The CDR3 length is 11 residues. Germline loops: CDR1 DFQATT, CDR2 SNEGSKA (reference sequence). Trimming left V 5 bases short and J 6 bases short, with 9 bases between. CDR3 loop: CSAGLRDTQYF. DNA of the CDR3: TGCAGTGCTGGCCTTCGGGATACGCAGTATTTT.

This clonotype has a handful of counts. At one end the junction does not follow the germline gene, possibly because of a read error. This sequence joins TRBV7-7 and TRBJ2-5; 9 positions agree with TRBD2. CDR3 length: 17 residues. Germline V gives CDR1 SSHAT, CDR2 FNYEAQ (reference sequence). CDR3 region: CASSRELAGAFQETQYF. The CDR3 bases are TGTGCTAGCAGCCGCGAATTAGCGGGGGCCTTCCAAGAGACCCAGTACTTC.

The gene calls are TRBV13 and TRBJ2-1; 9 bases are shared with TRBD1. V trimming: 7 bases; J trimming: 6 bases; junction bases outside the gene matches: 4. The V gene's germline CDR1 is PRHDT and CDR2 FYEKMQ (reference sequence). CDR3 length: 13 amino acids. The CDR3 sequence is CASTDRGSNEQFF. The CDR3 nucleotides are TGTGCCAGCACCGACAGGGGGTCCAATGAGCAGTTCTTC.

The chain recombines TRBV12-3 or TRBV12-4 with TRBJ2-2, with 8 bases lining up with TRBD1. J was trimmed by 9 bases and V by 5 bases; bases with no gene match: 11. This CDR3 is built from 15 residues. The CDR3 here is CASSIRDRWLRELFF. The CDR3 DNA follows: TGTGCCAGCAGTATCCGGGACAGGTGGTTGAGGGAGCTGTTTTTT.

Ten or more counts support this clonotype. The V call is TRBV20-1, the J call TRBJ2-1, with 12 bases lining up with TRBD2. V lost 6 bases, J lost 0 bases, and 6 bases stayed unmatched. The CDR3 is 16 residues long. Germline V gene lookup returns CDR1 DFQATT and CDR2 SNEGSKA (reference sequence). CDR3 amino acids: CSARLAGDLSYNEQFF. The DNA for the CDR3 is TGCAGTGCCAGACTAGCGGGAGACCTCTCCTACAATGAGCAGTTCTTC.

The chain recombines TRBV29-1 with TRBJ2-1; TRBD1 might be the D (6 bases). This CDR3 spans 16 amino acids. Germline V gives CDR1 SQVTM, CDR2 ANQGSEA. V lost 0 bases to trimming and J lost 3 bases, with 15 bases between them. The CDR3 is CSVEDLIGQSYNEQFF. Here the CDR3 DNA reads TGCAGCGTTGAAGATCTTATTGGACAGAGCTACAATGAGCAGTTCTTC.

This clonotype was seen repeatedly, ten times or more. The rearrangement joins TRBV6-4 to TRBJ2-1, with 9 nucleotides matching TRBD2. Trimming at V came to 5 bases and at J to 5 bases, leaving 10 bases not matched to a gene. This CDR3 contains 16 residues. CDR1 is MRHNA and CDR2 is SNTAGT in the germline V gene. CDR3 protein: CASSSNPSGVNNEQFF. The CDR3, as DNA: TGTGCCAGCAGTTCTAACCCTAGCGGGGTTAACAATGAGCAGTTCTTC.

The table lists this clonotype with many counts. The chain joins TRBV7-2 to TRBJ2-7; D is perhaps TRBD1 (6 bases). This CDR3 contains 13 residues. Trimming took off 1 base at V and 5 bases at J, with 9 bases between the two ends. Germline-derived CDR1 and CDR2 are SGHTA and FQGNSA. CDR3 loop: CASSLVGANEQYF. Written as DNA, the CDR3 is TGTGCCAGCAGCTTAGTGGGGGCGAACGAGCAGTACTTC.

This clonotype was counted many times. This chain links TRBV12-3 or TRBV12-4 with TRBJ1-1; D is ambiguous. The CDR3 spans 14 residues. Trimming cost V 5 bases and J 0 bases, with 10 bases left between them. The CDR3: CASSTPTVNTEAFF. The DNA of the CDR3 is TGTGCCAGCAGTACTCCGACGGTGAACACTGAAGCTTTCTTT.

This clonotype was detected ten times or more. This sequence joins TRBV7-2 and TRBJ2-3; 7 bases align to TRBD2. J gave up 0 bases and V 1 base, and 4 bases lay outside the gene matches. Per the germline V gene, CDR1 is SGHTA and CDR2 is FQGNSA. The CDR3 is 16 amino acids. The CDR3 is CASSLGGTTSTDTQYF. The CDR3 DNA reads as TGTGCCAGCAGCTTAGGCGGGACTACTAGCACAGATACGCAGTATTTT.

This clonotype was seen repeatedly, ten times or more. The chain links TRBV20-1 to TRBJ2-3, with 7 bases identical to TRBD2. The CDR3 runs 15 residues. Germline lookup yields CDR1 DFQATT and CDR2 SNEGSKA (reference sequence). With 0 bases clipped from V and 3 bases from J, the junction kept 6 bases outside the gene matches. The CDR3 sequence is CSARDLASGTDTQYF. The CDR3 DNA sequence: TGCAGTGCTAGAGATCTGGCTAGCGGAACAGATACGCAGTATTTT.

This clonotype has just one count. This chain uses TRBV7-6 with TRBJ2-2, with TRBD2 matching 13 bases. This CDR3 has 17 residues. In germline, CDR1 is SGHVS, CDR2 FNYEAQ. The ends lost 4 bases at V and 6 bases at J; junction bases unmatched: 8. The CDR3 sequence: CASSSGLAGELSGELFF. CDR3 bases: TGTGCCAGCAGCTCTGGACTAGCGGGAGAATTATCCGGGGAGCTGTTTTTT.

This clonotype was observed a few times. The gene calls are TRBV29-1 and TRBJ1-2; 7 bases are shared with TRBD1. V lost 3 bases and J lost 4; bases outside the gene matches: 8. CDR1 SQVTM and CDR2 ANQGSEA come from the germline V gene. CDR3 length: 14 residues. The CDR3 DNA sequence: TGCAGCGTTGACCCGACAGGGTCGGGCTATGGCTACACCTTC. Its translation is CSVDPTGSGYGYTF.

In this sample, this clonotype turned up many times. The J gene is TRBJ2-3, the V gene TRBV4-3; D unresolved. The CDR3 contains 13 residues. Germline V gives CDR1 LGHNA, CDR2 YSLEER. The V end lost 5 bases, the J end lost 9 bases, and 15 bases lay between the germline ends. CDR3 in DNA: TGCGCCAGCAGCTACGAGGATAGGACGACGCAGTATTTT. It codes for CASSYEDRTTQYF.

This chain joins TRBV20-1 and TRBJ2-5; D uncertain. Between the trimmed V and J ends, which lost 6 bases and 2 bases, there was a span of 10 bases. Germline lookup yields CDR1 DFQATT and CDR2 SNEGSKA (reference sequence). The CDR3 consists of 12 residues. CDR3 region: CSATKEQETQYF. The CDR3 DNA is TGCAGTGCAACTAAAGAACAAGAGACCCAGTACTTC.

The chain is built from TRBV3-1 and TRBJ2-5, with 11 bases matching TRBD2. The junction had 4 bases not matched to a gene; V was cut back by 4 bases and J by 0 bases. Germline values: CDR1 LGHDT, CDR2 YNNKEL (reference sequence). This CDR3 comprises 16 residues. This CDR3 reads CASSRRLAGNQETQYF. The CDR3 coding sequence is TGTGCCAGCAGCCGCCGACTAGCGGGGAACCAAGAGACCCAGTACTTC.